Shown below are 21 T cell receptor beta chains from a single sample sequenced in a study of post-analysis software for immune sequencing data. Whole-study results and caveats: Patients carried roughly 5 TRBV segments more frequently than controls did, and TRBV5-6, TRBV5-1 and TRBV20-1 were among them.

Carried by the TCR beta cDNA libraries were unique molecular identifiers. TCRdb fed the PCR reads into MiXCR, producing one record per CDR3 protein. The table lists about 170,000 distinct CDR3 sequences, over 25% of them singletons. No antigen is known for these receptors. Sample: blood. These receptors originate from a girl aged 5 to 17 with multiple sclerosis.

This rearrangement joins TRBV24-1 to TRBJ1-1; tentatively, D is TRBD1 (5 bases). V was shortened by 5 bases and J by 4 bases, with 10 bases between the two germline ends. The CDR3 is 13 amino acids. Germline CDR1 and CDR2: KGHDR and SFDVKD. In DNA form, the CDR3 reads TGTGCCACCAGTGGTTCAGGGATCACTGAAGCTTTCTTT. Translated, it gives CATSGSGITEAFF.

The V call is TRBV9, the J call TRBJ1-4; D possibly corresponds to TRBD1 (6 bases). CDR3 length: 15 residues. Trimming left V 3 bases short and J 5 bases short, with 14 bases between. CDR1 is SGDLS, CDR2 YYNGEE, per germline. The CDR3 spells CASSDGGQRNEKLFF. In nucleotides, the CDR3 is TGTGCCAGCAGCGATGGGGGGCAGAGAAATGAAAAACTGTTTTTT.

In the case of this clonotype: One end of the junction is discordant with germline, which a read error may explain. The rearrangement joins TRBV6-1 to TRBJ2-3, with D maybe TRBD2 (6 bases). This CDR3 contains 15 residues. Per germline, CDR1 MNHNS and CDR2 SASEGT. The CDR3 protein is CASWDLASSTDTRYF. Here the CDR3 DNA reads TGTGCCAGCTGGGACCTAGCGTCCAGCACAGATACGCGGTATTTT.

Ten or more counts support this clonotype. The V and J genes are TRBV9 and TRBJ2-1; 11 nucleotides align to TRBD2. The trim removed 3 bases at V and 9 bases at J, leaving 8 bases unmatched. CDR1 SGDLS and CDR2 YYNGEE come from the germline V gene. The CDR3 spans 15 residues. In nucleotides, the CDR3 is TGTGCCAGCAGCGAGACCACTAGCGGGAGCACTGAGCAGTTCTTC. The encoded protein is CASSETTSGSTEQFF.

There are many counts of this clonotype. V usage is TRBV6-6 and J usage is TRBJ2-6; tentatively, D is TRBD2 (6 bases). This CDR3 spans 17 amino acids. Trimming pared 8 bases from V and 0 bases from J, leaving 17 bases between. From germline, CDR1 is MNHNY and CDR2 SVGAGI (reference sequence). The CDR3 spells CASSLSGGPSGANVLTF. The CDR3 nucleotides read TGTGCCAGCTCCCTTAGCGGTGGACCCTCTGGGGCCAACGTCCTGACTTTC.

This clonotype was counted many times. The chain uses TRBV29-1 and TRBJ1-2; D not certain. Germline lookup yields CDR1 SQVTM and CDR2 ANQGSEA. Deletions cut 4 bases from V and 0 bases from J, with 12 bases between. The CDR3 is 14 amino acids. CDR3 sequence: CSVVGDGANYGYTF. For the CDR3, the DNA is TGCAGCGTTGTAGGAGACGGGGCTAACTATGGCTACACCTTC. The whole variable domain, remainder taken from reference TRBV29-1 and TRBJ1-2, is SAVISQKPSRDICQRGTSLTIQCQVDSQVTMMFWYRQQPGQSLTLIATANQGSEATYESGFVIDKFPISRPNLTFSTLTVSNMSPEDSSIYLCSVVGDGANYGYTFGSGTRLTVV.

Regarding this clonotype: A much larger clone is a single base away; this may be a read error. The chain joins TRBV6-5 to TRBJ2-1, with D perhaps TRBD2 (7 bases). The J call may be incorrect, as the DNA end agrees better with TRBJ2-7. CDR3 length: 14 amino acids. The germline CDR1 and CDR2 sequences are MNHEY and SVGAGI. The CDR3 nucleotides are TGTGCCAGCCAAACTAGGGGGGGCTACAATGAGCAGTACTTC. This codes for CASQTRGGYNEQYF.

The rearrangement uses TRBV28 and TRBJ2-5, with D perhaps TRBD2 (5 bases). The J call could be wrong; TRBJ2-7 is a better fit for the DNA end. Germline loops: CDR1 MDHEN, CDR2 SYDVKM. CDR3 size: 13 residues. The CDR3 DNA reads TGTGCCAGCAGTTTAATGGGAGTCAACGAGCAGTACTTC. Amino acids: CASSLMGVNEQYF.

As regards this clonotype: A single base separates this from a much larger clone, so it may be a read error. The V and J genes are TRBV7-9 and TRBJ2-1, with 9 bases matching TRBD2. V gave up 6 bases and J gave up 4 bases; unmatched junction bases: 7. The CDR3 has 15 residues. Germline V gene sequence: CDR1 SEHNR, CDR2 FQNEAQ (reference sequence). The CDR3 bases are TGTGCCAGCAGACCTCGGGCGGGAGGGTACAATGAGCAGTTCTTC. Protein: CASRPRAGGYNEQFF.

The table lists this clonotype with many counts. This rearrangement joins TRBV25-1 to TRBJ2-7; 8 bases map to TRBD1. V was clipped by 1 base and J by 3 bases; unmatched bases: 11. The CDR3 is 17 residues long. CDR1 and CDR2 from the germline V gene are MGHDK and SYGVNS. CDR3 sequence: CASSEWLRDRRNYEQYF. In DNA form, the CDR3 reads TGTGCCAGCAGTGAATGGTTACGGGACAGGCGAAACTACGAGCAGTACTTC.

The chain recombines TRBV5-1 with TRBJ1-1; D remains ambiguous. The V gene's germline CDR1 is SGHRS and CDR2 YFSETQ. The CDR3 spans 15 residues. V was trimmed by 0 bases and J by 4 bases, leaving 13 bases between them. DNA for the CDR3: TGCGCCAGCAGCTTGGTTTGGTCAGCGAGCACTGAAGCTTTCTTT. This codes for CASSLVWSASTEAFF.

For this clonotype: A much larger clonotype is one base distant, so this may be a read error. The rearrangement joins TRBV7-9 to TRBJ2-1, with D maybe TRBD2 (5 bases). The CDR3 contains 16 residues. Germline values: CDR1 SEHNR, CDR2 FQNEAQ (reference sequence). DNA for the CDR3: TGTGCCAGCAGCTTTCTGAGCGGAAGCTCCTGCAATGAGCAGTTCTTC. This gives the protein CASSFLSGSSCNEQFF.

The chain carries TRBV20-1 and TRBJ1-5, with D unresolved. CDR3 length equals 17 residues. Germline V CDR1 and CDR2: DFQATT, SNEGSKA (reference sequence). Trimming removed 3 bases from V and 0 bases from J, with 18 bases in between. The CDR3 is CSASIGHMGYSNQPQHF. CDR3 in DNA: TGCAGTGCTAGCATAGGGCATATGGGTTATAGCAATCAGCCCCAGCATTTT.

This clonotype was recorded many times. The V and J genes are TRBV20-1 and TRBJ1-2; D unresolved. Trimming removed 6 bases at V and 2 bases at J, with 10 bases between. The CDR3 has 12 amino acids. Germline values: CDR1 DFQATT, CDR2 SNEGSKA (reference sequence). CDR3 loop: CSAATQNYGYTF. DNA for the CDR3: TGCAGTGCAGCGACCCAAAACTATGGCTACACCTTC.

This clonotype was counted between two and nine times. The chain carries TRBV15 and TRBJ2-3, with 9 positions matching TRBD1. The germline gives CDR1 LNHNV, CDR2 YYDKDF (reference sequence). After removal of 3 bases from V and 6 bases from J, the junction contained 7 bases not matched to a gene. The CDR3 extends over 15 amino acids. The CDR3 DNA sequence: TGTGCCACCAGCAGCCTCACAGGGGGCAGGGATACGCAGTATTTT. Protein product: CATSSLTGGRDTQYF.

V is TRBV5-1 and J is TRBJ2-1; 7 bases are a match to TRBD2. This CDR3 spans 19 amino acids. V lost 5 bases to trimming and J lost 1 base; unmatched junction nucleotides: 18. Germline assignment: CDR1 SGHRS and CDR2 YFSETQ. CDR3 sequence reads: CASRPTGGVNWWSYNEQFF. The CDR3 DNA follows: TGCGCCAGCAGACCCACGGGGGGAGTTAATTGGTGGTCCTACAATGAGCAGTTCTTC.

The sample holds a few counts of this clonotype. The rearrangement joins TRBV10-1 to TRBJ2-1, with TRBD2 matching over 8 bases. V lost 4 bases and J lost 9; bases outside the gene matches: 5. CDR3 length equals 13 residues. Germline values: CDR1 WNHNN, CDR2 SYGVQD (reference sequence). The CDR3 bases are TGCGCCAGCAGTGTTGGACTAGCCGGTGAGCAGTTCTTC. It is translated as CASSVGLAGEQFF.

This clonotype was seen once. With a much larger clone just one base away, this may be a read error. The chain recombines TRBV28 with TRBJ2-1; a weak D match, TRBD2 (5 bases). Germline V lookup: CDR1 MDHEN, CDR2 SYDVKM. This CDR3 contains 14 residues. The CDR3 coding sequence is TGTGTCAGCGGCAAAGTGAGCTCCTACAATGAGCAGTTCTTC. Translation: CVSGKVSSYNEQFF. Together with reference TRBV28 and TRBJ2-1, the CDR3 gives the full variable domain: DVKVTQSSRYLVKRTGEKVFLECVQDMDHENMFWYRQDPGLGLRLIYFSYDVKMKEKGDIPEGYSVSREKKERFSLILESASTNQTSMYLCVSGKVSSYNEQFFGPGTRLTVL.

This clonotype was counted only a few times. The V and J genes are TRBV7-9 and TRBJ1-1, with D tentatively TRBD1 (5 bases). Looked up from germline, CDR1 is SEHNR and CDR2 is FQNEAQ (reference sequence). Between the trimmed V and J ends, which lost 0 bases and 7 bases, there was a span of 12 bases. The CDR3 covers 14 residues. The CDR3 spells CASSLARDFGEAFF. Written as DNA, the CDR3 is TGTGCCAGCAGCTTAGCGCGGGACTTCGGTGAAGCTTTCTTT.

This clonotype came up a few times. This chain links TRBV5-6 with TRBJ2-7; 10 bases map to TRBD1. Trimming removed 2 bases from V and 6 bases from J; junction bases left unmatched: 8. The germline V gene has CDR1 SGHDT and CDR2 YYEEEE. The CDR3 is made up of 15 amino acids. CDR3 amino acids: CASSLPGTGVAEQYF. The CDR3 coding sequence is TGTGCCAGCAGCTTACCTGGGACAGGGGTCGCCGAGCAGTACTTC.

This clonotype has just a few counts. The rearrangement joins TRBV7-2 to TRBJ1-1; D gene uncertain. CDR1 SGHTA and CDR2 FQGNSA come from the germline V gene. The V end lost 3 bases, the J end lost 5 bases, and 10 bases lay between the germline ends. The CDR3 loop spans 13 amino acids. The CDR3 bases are TGTGCCAGCAGCTTTAGGCTAGAGACTGAAGCTTTCTTT. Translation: CASSFRLETEAFF.